What follows are 21 T cell receptor beta chains derived from one specimen sequenced in a study of cytomegalovirus exposure and HLA in healthy donors. Repertoires were generated with immunoSEQ multiplex PCR, while TCRdb's copy carries only in-frame clones and drops some. Of 98,000 or so clones listed, under 85% are singletons. The specimen was PBMCs. These TCRs come from a woman aged 18-30 years in good health and CMV-seronegative.

The chain couples TRBV6-4 to TRBJ2-1; 9 positions agree with TRBD1. CDR1 is MRHNA and CDR2 is SNTAGT in the germline V gene. This CDR3 is 14 amino acids long. Trimming took 3 bases from V and 7 from J; bases not matched to a gene: 4. The CDR3 nucleotides are TGTGCCAGCAGTGAGGGACAGGGCAATAATGAGCAGTTCTTC. It encodes CASSEGQGNNEQFF.

The V gene is TRBV7-6, the J gene TRBJ2-7; 11 nucleotides line up with TRBD1. J lost 2 bases, V lost 5 bases, and 11 bases had no gene match. The CDR3 is 17 amino acids. CDR1 and CDR2 from the germline V gene are SGHVS and FNYEAQ. In DNA form, the CDR3 reads TGTGCCAGCAGCCCCCAACCGGGACAGGGGGTGCCCTACGAGCAGTACTTC. Amino acids: CASSPQPGQGVPYEQYF.

This clone has only one observation. The chain joins TRBV10-1 to TRBJ1-5; 10 nucleotides line up with TRBD1. The trim removed 7 bases at V and 0 bases at J, leaving 12 bases unmatched. Per the germline V gene, CDR1 is WNHNN and CDR2 is SYGVQD (reference sequence). CDR3 length equals 18 residues. CDR3 DNA sequence: TGCGCCAGCAAGTCGACTGGGACAGGGGTGCATAGCAATCAGCCCCAGCATTTT. This translates into CASKSTGTGVHSNQPQHF.

V and J are TRBV7-9 and TRBJ2-7, with D possibly being TRBD1 (5 bases). V shed 5 bases and J shed 3 bases, with 17 bases lying between them. CDR1 is SEHNR and CDR2 is FQNEAQ in the germline V gene (reference sequence). This CDR3 is 15 amino acids long. The CDR3 DNA sequence: TGTGCCAGCAGCCTAAGTGGACAATTGGACTACGAGCAGTACTTC. The encoded protein is CASSLSGQLDYEQYF.

The rearrangement links TRBV11-2 to TRBJ1-2; D perhaps matches TRBD1 (6 bases). Germline V gene data show CDR1 as SGHAT and CDR2 as FQNNGV. CDR3 length: 14 amino acids. V was trimmed by 1 base and J by 4 bases, leaving 10 bases between them. CDR3 residues: CASSLGAGAYGYTF. In DNA form, the CDR3 reads TGTGCCAGCAGCTTAGGGGCAGGGGCCTATGGCTACACCTTC. The full variable domain, rest sourced from reference TRBV11-2 and TRBJ1-2, is EAGVAQSPRYKIIEKRQSVAFWCNPISGHATLYWYQQILGQGPKLLIQFQNNGVVDDSQLPKDRFSAERLKGVDSTLKIQPAKLEDSAVYLCASSLGAGAYGYTFGSGTRLTVV.

The CDR3 region is CASSADGGQETQYF. CDR3 in DNA: TGTGCCAGCAGCGCGGACGGGGGGCAAGAGACCCAGTACTTC. This chain connects TRBV7-6 to TRBJ2-5; 7 bases line up with TRBD2. V shed 5 bases, J shed 2 bases, and the junction held 5 bases outside the gene matches. The germline V gene has CDR1 SGHVS and CDR2 FNYEAQ. This CDR3 contains 14 residues.

The chain links TRBV30 to TRBJ1-6, with a possible D match to TRBD1 (5 bases). Germline V CDR1 and CDR2: GTSNPN, SVGIG (reference sequence). The CDR3 length is 14 residues. V lost 3 bases and J lost 5, with 11 bases in between. DNA of the CDR3: TGTGCCTGGAGGCCGGGACTTGATAATTCACCCCTCCACTTT. Residues: CAWRPGLDNSPLHF.

The V gene is TRBV30, the J gene TRBJ2-5, with 11 bases aligning to TRBD2. V lost 2 bases to trimming and J lost 5 bases; unmatched junction nucleotides: 4. This CDR3 spans 14 amino acids. Germline CDR1 and CDR2: GTSNPN and SVGIG (reference sequence). This CDR3 is CAWSRVAGGETQYF. In DNA, the CDR3 is TGTGCCTGGAGTAGAGTAGCGGGGGGGGAGACCCAGTACTTC. Full variable domain (outside the CDR3, taken from reference TRBV30 and TRBJ2-5): SQTIHQWPATLVQPVGSPLSLECTVEGTSNPNLYWYRQAAGRGLQLLFYSVGIGQISSEVPQNLSASRPQDRQFILSSKKLLLSDSGFYLCAWSRVAGGETQYFGPGTRLLVL.

The CDR3 DNA follows: TGTGCCAGCAGCCCCGGGACAGGGAATGCTGGGGCCAACGTCCTGACTTTC. Encoded protein: CASSPGTGNAGANVLTF. This sequence joins TRBV2 and TRBJ2-6; 9 bases agree with TRBD1. Germline lookup yields CDR1 SNHLY and CDR2 FYNNEI. V lost 6 bases and J lost 2; bases outside the gene matches: 8. CDR3 length: 17 amino acids.

This sequence joins TRBV5-4 and TRBJ2-5; 9 bases fit TRBD2. The germline gives CDR1 SGHNT, CDR2 YYREEE (reference sequence). The CDR3 totals 15 residues. Trimming removed 4 bases from V and 4 bases from J; junction bases left unmatched: 8. As DNA, the CDR3 is TGTGCCAGCAGCGAACGCGGGGGGGCCGCAGAGACCCAGTACTTC. This codes for CASSERGGAAETQYF.

The chain is built from TRBV6-5 and TRBJ1-2, with TRBD1 identical over 8 bases. CDR3 length: 15 amino acids. Germline assignment: CDR1 MNHEY and CDR2 SVGAGI. V gave up 6 bases and J gave up 4 bases; unmatched junction bases: 10. CDR3 sequence reads: CASSQLGQGAYGYTF. The CDR3 region has the DNA TGTGCCAGCAGCCAACTTGGACAGGGCGCCTATGGCTACACCTTC.

CDR3: CASSPRTGVAGELFF. CDR3 nucleotide sequence: TGTGCCAGCAGTCCTAGGACAGGGGTCGCCGGGGAGCTGTTTTTT. The rearrangement uses TRBV6-1 and TRBJ2-2; TRBD1 matches at 9 bases. The CDR3 sequence is 15 residues long. From germline, CDR1 is MNHNS and CDR2 SASEGT. With V trimmed by 5 bases and J by 6 bases, 7 bases remained unmatched.

The chain uses TRBV7-8 and TRBJ1-5; 8 bases match TRBD1. The CDR3 totals 14 residues. Germline CDR1 SGHVS, CDR2 FQNEAQ. The V gene end was trimmed by 5 bases and the J gene end by 4 bases; junction bases not matched to a gene: 4. CDR3 amino acids: CASSPGQVNQPQHF. Here the CDR3 DNA reads TGTGCCAGCAGCCCGGGACAGGTTAATCAGCCCCAGCATTTT.

This sequence joins TRBV25-1 and TRBJ2-7; D gene uncertain. CDR3 size: 12 residues. Germline V CDR1 and CDR2: MGHDK, SYGVNS. V was trimmed by 3 bases and J by 2 bases, leaving 5 bases between them. The CDR3, as DNA: TGTGCCAGCAGTGATTTAACCTACGAGCAGTACTTC. This translates into CASSDLTYEQYF.

CDR3 nucleotides: TGTGCCAGCAGCTTGACGGGGGGTGGTGCGACAGATACGCAGTATTTT. It encodes CASSLTGGGATDTQYF. The chain links TRBV7-3 to TRBJ2-3, with TRBD2 identical over 7 bases. CDR1 and CDR2 (germline): SGHTA, FQGTGA. This CDR3 contains 16 residues. The V segment lost 3 bases and the J segment 3 bases; nucleotides outside the gene matches: 9. Variable domain in full (rest from reference TRBV7-3 and TRBJ2-3): GAGVSQTPSNKVTEKGKYVELRCDPISGHTALYWYRQSLGQGPEFLIYFQGTGAADDSGLPNDRFFAVRPEGSVSTLKIQRTERGDSAVYLCASSLTGGGATDTQYFGPGTRLTVL.

J is TRBJ2-3 and V is TRBV30, with TRBD2 matching over 14 bases. Germline V CDR1 and CDR2: GTSNPN, SVGIG (reference sequence). CDR3 length: 18 amino acids. V was pared by 4 bases and J by 6 bases, with 15 bases of the junction left unmatched. The CDR3 sequence is CAWTYSPWTSGGRDTQYF. In DNA, the CDR3 is TGTGCCTGGACTTACTCACCCTGGACTAGCGGGGGGCGGGATACGCAGTATTTT.

The genes are TRBV15 and TRBJ2-3; 12 bases agree with TRBD2. V gave up 0 bases and J gave up 0 bases; unmatched junction bases: 4. Germline V lookup: CDR1 LNHNV, CDR2 YYDKDF (reference sequence). There are 18 residues in the CDR3. The CDR3 DNA reads TGTGCCACCAGCAGAGATCTAGCGGGGGGGCCTAGCACAGATACGCAGTATTTT. Residues: CATSRDLAGGPSTDTQYF.

The V call is TRBV29-1, the J call TRBJ2-1; D gene ambiguous. Germline lookup yields CDR1 SQVTM and CDR2 ANQGSEA. Trimming pared 5 bases from V and 5 bases from J, leaving 10 bases between. This CDR3 is built from 12 residues. CDR3 sequence: CSVFRVHNEQFF. The CDR3 nucleotides are TGCAGCGTTTTCCGGGTTCACAATGAGCAGTTCTTC.

The gene calls are TRBV29-1 and TRBJ2-7, with 7 nucleotides matching TRBD1. Germline V gives CDR1 SQVTM, CDR2 ANQGSEA. The CDR3 contains 13 residues. V shed 5 bases and J 2 bases; nucleotides not matched to a gene: 6. CDR3: CSVTTGQTYEQYF. CDR3 sequence (DNA): TGCAGCGTTACGACAGGGCAAACCTACGAGCAGTACTTC.

This chain links TRBV5-1 with TRBJ1-1, with 8 bases matching TRBD1. Germline-derived CDR1 and CDR2 are SGHRS and YFSETQ. The CDR3 has 12 amino acids. V dropped 2 bases and J dropped 10; count of bases not matched to a gene: 4. The CDR3 DNA follows: TGCGCCAGCAGCTTACCGGGGACAGGAGCTTTCTTT. Translation: CASSLPGTGAFF.

This clone was recorded a few times. The CDR3 sequence: CASSLVGSGVTSYEQYF. CDR3 nucleotide sequence: TGTGCCAGCAGCTTAGTTGGGTCGGGGGTCACGTCATACGAGCAGTACTTC. The chain recombines TRBV7-9 with TRBJ2-7, with D possibly matching TRBD2 (6 bases). The CDR3 loop spans 17 amino acids. From germline, CDR1 is SEHNR and CDR2 FQNEAQ (reference sequence). Trimming pared 1 base from V and 4 bases from J, leaving 20 bases between.